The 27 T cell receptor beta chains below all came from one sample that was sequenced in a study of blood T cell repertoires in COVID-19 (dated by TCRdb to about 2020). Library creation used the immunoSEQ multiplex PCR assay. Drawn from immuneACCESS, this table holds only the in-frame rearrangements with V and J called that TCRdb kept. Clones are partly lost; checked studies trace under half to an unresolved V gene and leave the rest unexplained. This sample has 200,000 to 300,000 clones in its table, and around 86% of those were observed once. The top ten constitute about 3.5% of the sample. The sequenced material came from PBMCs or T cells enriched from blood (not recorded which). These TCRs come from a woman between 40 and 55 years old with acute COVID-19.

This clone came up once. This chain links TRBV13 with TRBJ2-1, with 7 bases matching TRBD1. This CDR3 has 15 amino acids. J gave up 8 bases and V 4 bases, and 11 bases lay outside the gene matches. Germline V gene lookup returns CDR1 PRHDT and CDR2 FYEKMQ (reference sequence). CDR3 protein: CASSSRTGEVDEQFF. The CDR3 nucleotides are TGTGCCAGCAGCTCGAGGACAGGAGAAGTCGATGAGCAGTTCTTC.

The CDR3 sequence is CATSAVGLSYNEQFF. The CDR3 nucleotides read TGTGCCACCAGTGCCGTCGGACTATCCTACAATGAGCAGTTCTTC. The gene calls are TRBV24-1 and TRBJ2-1, with D maybe TRBD2 (6 bases). V lost 5 bases and J 1 base, leaving 11 bases between the germline ends. This CDR3 has 15 amino acids. Germline assignment: CDR1 KGHDR and CDR2 SFDVKD.

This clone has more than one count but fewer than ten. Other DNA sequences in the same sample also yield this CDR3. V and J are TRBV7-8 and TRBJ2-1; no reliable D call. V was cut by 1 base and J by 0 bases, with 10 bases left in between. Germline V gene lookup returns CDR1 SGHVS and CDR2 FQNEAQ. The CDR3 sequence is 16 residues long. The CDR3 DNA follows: TGTGCCAGCAGCTTAGTTGGTTCCAGCTCCTACAATGAGCAGTTCTTC. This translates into CASSLVGSSSYNEQFF.

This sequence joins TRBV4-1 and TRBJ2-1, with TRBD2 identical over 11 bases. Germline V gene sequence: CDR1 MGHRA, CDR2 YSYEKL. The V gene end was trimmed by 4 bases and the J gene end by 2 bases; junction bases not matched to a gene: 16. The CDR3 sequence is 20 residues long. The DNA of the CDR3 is TGCGCCAGCAGCCTTGGGACAGGGCTTGGGACTAGCGGAACCTACAATGAGCAGTTCTTC. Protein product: CASSLGTGLGTSGTYNEQFF.

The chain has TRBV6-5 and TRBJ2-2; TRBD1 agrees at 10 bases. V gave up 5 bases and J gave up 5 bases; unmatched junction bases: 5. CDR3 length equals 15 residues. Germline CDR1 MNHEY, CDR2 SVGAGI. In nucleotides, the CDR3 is TGTGCCAGCAGTCCATGGACAGGGGGTACCGGGGAGCTGTTTTTT. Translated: CASSPWTGGTGELFF.

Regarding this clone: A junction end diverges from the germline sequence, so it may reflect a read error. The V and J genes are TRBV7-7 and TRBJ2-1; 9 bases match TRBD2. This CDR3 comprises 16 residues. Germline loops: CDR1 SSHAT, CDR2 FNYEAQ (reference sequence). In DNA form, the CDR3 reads TGTGCTAGCAGCGCGTTTAGCGGGAGCTCCTACAATGAGCAGTTCTTC. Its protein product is CASSAFSGSSYNEQFF.

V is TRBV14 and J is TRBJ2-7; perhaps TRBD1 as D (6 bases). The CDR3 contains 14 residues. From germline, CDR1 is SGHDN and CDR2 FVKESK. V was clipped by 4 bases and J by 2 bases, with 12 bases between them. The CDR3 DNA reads TGTGCCAGCAGCCCCAGGGGAAGCACCTACGAGCAGTACTTC. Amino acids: CASSPRGSTYEQYF.

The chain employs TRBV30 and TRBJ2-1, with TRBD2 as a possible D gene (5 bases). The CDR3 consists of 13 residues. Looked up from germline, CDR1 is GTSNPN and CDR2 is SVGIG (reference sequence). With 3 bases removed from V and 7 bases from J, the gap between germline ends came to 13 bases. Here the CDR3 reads CAWSQRRGNEQFF. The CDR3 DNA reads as TGTGCCTGGAGCCAACGGAGAGGGAATGAGCAGTTCTTC.

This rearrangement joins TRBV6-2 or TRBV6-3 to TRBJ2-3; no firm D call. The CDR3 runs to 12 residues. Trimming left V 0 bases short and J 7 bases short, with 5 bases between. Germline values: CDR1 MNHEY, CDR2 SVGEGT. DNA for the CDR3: TGTGCCAGCAGTTACTCGCGGAATACGCAGTATTTT. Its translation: CASSYSRNTQYF.

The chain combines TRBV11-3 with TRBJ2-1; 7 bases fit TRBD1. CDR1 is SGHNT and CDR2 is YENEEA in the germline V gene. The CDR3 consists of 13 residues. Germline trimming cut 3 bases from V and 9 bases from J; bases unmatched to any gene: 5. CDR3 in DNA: TGTGCCAGCAGCTTCACAGGGGATCGTGAGCAGTTCTTC. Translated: CASSFTGDREQFF.

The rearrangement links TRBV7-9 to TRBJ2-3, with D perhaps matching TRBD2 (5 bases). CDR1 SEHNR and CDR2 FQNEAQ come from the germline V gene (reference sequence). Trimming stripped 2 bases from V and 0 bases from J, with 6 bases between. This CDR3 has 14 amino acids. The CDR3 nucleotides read TGTGCCAGCAGCTTATCGGGGAGCACAGATACGCAGTATTTT. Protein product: CASSLSGSTDTQYF.

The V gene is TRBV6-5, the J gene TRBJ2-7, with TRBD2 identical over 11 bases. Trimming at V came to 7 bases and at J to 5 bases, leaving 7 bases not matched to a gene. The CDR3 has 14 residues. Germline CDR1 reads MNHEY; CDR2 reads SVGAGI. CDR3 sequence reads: CASNQLAGVNEQYF. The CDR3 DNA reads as TGTGCCAGCAATCAACTAGCGGGAGTAAACGAGCAGTACTTC.

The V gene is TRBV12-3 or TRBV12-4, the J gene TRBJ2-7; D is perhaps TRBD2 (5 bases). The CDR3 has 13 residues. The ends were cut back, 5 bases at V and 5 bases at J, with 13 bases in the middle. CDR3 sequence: CASSRGSFDEQYF. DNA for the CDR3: TGTGCCAGCAGTCGGGGTTCCTTCGACGAGCAGTACTTC.

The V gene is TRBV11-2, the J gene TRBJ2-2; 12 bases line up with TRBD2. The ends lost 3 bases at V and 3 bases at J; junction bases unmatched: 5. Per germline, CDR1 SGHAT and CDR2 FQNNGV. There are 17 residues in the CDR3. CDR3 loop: CASSFRTSGIYTGELFF. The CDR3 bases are TGTGCCAGCAGCTTTAGGACTAGCGGGATATACACCGGGGAGCTGTTTTTT.

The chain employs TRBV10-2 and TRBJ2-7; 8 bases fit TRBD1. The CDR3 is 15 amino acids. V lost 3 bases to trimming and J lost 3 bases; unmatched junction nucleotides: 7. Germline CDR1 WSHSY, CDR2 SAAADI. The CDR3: CASSDIGQGFYEQYF. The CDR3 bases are TGCGCCAGCAGTGATATAGGACAGGGATTCTACGAGCAGTACTTC.

CDR3 nucleotide sequence: TGTGCCAGTAGTATAGTGGGGACAGGGCCCTACAATGAGCAGTTCTTC. Translated, it gives CASSIVGTGPYNEQFF. The chain is built from TRBV19 and TRBJ2-1; TRBD1 matches 9 bases. The CDR3 consists of 16 residues. Germline-derived CDR1 and CDR2 are LNHDA and SQIVND (reference sequence). After removal of 1 base from V and 2 bases from J, the junction contained 3 bases not matched to a gene.

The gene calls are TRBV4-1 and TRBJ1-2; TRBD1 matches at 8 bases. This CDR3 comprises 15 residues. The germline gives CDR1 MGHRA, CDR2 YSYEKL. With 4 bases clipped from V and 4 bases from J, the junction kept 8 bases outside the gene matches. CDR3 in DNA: TGCGCCAGCAGCCCAGGACAGGGAGCAGGCTATGGCTACACCTTC. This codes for CASSPGQGAGYGYTF.

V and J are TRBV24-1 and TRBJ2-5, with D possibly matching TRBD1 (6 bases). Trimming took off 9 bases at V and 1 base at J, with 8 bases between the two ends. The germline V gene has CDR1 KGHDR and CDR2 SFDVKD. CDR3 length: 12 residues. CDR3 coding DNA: TGTGCCACCGGACAGTCCCAAGAGACCCAGTACTTC. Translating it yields CATGQSQETQYF.

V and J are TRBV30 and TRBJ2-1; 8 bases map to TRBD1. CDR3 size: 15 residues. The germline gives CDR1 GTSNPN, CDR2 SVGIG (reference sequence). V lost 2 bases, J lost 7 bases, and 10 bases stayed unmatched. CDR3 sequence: CAWSRQGALVNEQFF. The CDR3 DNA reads TGTGCCTGGAGTAGGCAGGGGGCGTTAGTTAATGAGCAGTTCTTC.

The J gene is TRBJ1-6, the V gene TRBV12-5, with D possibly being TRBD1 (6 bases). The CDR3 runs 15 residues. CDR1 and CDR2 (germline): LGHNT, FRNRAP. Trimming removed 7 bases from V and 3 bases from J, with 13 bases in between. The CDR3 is CASALAGVYNSPLHF. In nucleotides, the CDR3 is TGTGCTAGTGCCCTGGCAGGGGTCTATAATTCACCCCTCCACTTT.

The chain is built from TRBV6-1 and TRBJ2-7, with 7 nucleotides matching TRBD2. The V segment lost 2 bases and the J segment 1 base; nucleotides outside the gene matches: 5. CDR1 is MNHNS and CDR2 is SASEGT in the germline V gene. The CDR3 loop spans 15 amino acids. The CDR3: CASSEWEGRSYEQYF. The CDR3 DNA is TGTGCCAGCAGTGAATGGGAGGGTAGGTCCTACGAGCAGTACTTC.

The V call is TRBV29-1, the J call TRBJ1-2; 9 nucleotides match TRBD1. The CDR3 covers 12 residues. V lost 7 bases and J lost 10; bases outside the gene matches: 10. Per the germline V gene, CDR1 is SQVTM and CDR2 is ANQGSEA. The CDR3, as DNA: TGCAGCGCTAGGACAGGGGAAGTTGACTACACCTTC. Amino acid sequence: CSARTGEVDYTF.

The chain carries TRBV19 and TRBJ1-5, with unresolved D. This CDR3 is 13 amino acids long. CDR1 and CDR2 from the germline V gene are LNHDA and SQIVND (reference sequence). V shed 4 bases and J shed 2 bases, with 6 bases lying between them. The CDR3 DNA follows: TGTGCCAGTAGTAGGCAGGGCAATCAGCCCCAGCATTTT. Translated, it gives CASSRQGNQPQHF.

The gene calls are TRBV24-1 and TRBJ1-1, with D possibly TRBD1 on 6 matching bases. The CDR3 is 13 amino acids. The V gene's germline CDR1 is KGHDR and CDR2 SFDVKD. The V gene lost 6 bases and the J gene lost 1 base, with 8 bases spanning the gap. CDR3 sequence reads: CATSPGENTEAFF. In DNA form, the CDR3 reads TGTGCCACCAGTCCAGGGGAGAACACTGAAGCTTTCTTT.

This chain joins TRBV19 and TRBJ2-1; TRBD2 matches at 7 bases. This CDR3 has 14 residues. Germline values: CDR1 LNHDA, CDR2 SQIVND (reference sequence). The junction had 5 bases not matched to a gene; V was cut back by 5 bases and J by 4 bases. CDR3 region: CASSPSGIYNEQFF. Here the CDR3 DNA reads TGTGCCAGTAGTCCTAGCGGTATTTACAATGAGCAGTTCTTC. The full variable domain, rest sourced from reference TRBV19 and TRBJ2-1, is DGGITQSPKYLFRKEGQNVTLSCEQNLNHDAMYWYRQDPGQGLRLIYYSQIVNDFQKGDIAEGYSVSREKKESFPLTVTSAQKNPTAFYLCASSPSGIYNEQFFGPGTRLTVL.

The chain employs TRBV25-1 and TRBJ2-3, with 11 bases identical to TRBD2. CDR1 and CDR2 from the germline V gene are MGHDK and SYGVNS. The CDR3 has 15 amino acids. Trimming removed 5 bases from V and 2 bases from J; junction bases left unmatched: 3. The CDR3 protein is CASSRLAGSTDTQYF. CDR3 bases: TGTGCCAGCAGTCGACTAGCGGGATCCACAGATACGCAGTATTTT. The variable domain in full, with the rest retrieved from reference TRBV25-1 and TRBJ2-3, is EADIYQTPRYLVIGTGKKITLECSQTMGHDKMYWYQQDPGMELHLIHYSYGVNSTEKGDLSSESTVSRIRTEHFPLTLESARPSHTSQYLCASSRLAGSTDTQYFGPGTRLTVL.

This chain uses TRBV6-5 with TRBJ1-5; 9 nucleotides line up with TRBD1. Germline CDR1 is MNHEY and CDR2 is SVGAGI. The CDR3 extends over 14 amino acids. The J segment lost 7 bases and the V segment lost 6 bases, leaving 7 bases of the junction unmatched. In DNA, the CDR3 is TGTGCCAGCAGCCGCGGGACAGGGTGGCAGCCCCAGCATTTT. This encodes CASSRGTGWQPQHF.